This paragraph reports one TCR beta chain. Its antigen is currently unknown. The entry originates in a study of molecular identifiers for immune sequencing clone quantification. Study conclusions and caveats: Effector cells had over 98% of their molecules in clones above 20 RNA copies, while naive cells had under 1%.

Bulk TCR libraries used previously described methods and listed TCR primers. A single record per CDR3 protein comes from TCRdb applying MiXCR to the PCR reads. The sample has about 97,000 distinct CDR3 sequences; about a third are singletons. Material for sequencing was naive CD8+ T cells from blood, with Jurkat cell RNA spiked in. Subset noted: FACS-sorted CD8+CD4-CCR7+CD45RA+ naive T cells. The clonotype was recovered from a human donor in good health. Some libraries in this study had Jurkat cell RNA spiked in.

As DNA, the CDR3 is TGTGCCAGCAGCCCTGTGGGGACAGAGAACACTGAAGCTTTCTTT. Protein: CASSPVGTENTEAFF. V usage is TRBV7-9 and J usage is TRBJ1-1; 7 bases fit TRBD1. CDR1 and CDR2 (germline): SEHNR, FQNEAQ (reference sequence). V trimming: 5 bases; J trimming: 1 base; junction bases outside the gene matches: 7. The CDR3 runs to 15 residues.